These 22 T cell receptor beta chains originate from one sample sequenced in a study of T cells in Graves' hyperthyroidism and ophthalmopathy. Regions amplified from RNA transcripts were the TCR beta CDR3 regions. With the HTBI primer set, the TCR CDR3 went through a first round of RT-PCR. TCRdb processed the multiplex PCR reads anew with MiXCR; each CDR3 protein has one entry. The table includes about 600,000 distinct CDR3 sequences, 11% to 15% detected once. The source material was blood. Source of these receptors: a woman younger than 30 with Graves' ophthalmopathy.

This clonotype was counted at least ten times. The rearrangement uses TRBV28 and TRBJ2-7; D is undetermined. Germline CDR1 reads MDHEN; CDR2 reads SYDVKM. The V gene lost 6 bases and the J gene lost 0 bases, with 15 bases spanning the gap. This CDR3 has 15 amino acids. CDR3 residues: CASSSPRLYSYEQYF. In nucleotides, the CDR3 is TGTGCCAGCAGCTCTCCCAGACTGTACTCCTACGAGCAGTACTTC.

This clonotype was counted many times. The chain couples TRBV6-1 to TRBJ1-4, with 7 bases lining up with TRBD1. V shed 7 bases and J 0 bases; nucleotides not matched to a gene: 5. CDR3 size: 15 residues. Germline assignment: CDR1 MNHNS and CDR2 SASEGT. This chain's CDR3 is CASTQTGSTNEKLFF. In DNA, the CDR3 is TGTGCCAGCACCCAGACAGGGTCAACTAATGAAAAACTGTTTTTT.

The rearrangement uses TRBV13 and TRBJ2-3; D is possibly TRBD1 or TRBD2 (6 bases each). The CDR3 is 17 amino acids. Per the germline V gene, CDR1 is PRHDT and CDR2 is FYEKMQ (reference sequence). Deletions cut 5 bases from V and 2 bases from J, with 20 bases between. CDR3 amino acids: CASSTRAGTSVTDTQYF. Written as DNA, the CDR3 is TGTGCCAGCAGCACGAGGGCGGGGACATCGGTCACAGATACGCAGTATTTT.

This clonotype was seen repeatedly, ten times or more. The rearrangement links TRBV20-1 to TRBJ2-7; 8 nucleotides match TRBD1. This CDR3 spans 14 amino acids. Trimming took 2 bases from V and 0 from J; bases not matched to a gene: 3. The germline V gene has CDR1 DFQATT and CDR2 SNEGSKA (reference sequence). CDR3 protein: CSARQQGVSYEQYF. CDR3 DNA: TGCAGTGCTAGACAACAGGGGGTCTCCTACGAGCAGTACTTC.

This clonotype was observed many times. CDR3 sequence (DNA): TGCAGTGCTAACCGGGACTCAACCTACAATGAGCAGTTCTTC. It codes for CSANRDSTYNEQFF. The rearrangement links TRBV20-1 to TRBJ2-1; maybe TRBD2 (6 bases). The ends were cut back, 4 bases at V and 2 bases at J, with 12 bases in the middle. The germline CDR1 and CDR2 sequences are DFQATT and SNEGSKA (reference sequence). This CDR3 region has 14 residues.

This clonotype was seen only a few times. CDR3 in amino acids: CAWGGGDRPNGGIQYF. For the CDR3, the DNA is TGTGCCTGGGGGGGGGGGGACCGGCCCAACGGGGGCATTCAGTACTTC. The rearrangement links TRBV30 to TRBJ2-4; 7 bases are a match to TRBD2. The CDR3 is 16 residues long. Germline V gene sequence: CDR1 GTSNPN, CDR2 SVGIG (reference sequence). V lost 5 bases to trimming and J lost 9 bases; unmatched junction nucleotides: 19.

As to this clonotype: One end of the junction is discordant with germline, which a read error may explain. The chain employs TRBV19 and TRBJ2-2; D could derive from TRBD1 or TRBD2 (5 bases each). Germline assignment: CDR1 LNHDA and CDR2 SQIVND (reference sequence). This CDR3 comprises 15 residues. CDR3: CASSFTGRRTGKLFF. CDR3 coding DNA: TGTGCCAGTAGTTTCACGGGACGGCGCACCGGGAAGCTGTTTTTT. The full variable domain, in which reference TRBV19 and TRBJ2-2 provide the parts outside the CDR3, is DGGITQSPKYLFRKEGQNVTLSCEQNLNHDAMYWYRQDPGQGLRLIYYSQIVNDFQKGDIAEGYSVSREKKESFPLTVTSAQKNPTAFYLCASSFTGRRTGKLFFGEGSRLTVL.

This clonotype showed up many times. This chain uses TRBV28 with TRBJ2-5; the match to TRBD2 covers 8 bases. V gave up 3 bases and J gave up 2 bases; unmatched junction bases: 5. The length of the CDR3 is 15 residues. The germline gives CDR1 MDHEN, CDR2 SYDVKM. The CDR3 coding sequence is TGTGCCAGCAGTTTTCGGGGGGGACGGCAAGAGACCCAGTACTTC. Its translation: CASSFRGGRQETQYF.

This chain links TRBV7-3 with TRBJ2-5, with D uncertain. The CDR3 consists of 16 residues. V was cut by 1 base and J by 3 bases, with 15 bases left in between. Germline V gene sequence: CDR1 SGHTA, CDR2 FQGTGA. This chain's CDR3 is CASSLNGRNTKETQYF. As DNA, the CDR3 is TGTGCCAGCAGCTTAAATGGGCGGAATACTAAAGAGACCCAGTACTTC.

Ten or more counts support this clonotype. The chain carries TRBV6-2 or TRBV6-3 and TRBJ2-3; 8 bases are shared with TRBD1. The germline CDR1 and CDR2 sequences are MNHEY and SVGEGT. CDR3 length: 17 residues. The J segment lost 2 bases and the V segment lost 4 bases, leaving 11 bases of the junction unmatched. CDR3 bases: TGTGCCAGCAGTTCCTACAGGGGGTTCAGCCCCACAGATACGCAGTATTTT. Protein sequence: CASSSYRGFSPTDTQYF.

This clonotype was seen just once. A read error may be the cause here, since a much bigger clone is one base away. The V gene is TRBV29-1, the J gene TRBJ2-1; the D is unclear. CDR3 length: 13 residues. Germline V gives CDR1 SQVTM, CDR2 ANQGSEA. The CDR3 loop reads CSADTSSCNEQFF. In nucleotides, the CDR3 is TGCAGCGCTGACACGAGCTCCTGCAATGAGCAGTTCTTC.

This chain connects TRBV27 to TRBJ1-6, with D possibly being TRBD1 (5 bases). Germline V gene sequence: CDR1 MNHEY, CDR2 SMNVEV (reference sequence). CDR3 length: 16 residues. With 5 bases removed from V and 8 bases from J, the gap between germline ends came to 19 bases. The CDR3 DNA reads TGTGCCAGCAGTCCCACACGGACATCGGACTATTCACCCCTCCACTTT. It codes for CASSPTRTSDYSPLHF.

This clonotype was seen only a few times. V and J are TRBV6-5 and TRBJ1-4; 8 nucleotides line up with TRBD1. The germline gives CDR1 MNHEY, CDR2 SVGAGI. V shed 5 bases and J 8 bases; nucleotides not matched to a gene: 7. This CDR3 comprises 14 residues. The DNA for the CDR3 is TGTGCCAGCAGTGTCGTGACAGGGGCCGAAAAACTGTTTTTT. It specifies CASSVVTGAEKLFF.

V gene TRBV4-2 combines with J gene TRBJ2-1; D perhaps matches TRBD1 (5 bases). V was pared by 0 bases and J by 1 base, with 10 bases between. CDR3 length: 16 amino acids. CDR1 and CDR2 (germline): LGHNA, YNFKEQ. CDR3 protein: CASSQESQASYNEQFF. The CDR3 coding sequence is TGTGCCAGCAGCCAAGAGTCACAGGCTTCCTACAATGAGCAGTTCTTC.

This clonotype has a count of ten or more. V is TRBV27 and J is TRBJ2-7; 10 bases are a match to TRBD1. V shed 8 bases, J shed 4 bases, and the junction held 8 bases outside the gene matches. The CDR3 length is 14 residues. The germline CDR1 and CDR2 sequences are MNHEY and SMNVEV (reference sequence). The CDR3 region is CASGWTGGNYEQYF. In DNA, the CDR3 is TGTGCCAGCGGTTGGACAGGGGGTAATTACGAGCAGTACTTC.

CDR3 sequence: CSVARGGEQFF. Here the CDR3 DNA reads TGCAGCGTTGCCAGGGGGGGTGAGCAGTTCTTC. The V gene is TRBV29-1, the J gene TRBJ2-1; D might be TRBD1 or TRBD2, each matching 7 bases. V was pared by 4 bases and J by 9 bases, with 10 bases between. This CDR3 contains 11 residues. Germline V gene sequence: CDR1 SQVTM, CDR2 ANQGSEA.

This clonotype was seen many times. The chain carries TRBV25-1 and TRBJ1-2; 7 bases map to TRBD1. The V segment lost 3 bases and the J segment 0 bases; nucleotides outside the gene matches: 4. Germline V gene sequence: CDR1 MGHDK, CDR2 SYGVNS. There are 15 residues in the CDR3. The CDR3 DNA sequence: TGTGCCAGCAGTGATCCGGGACAGTCTAACTATGGCTACACCTTC. Translating it yields CASSDPGQSNYGYTF.

This clonotype was detected many times. This rearrangement joins TRBV12-3 or TRBV12-4 to TRBJ2-1, with D uncertain. This CDR3 contains 12 residues. Deletions cut 2 bases from V and 5 bases from J, with 4 bases between. This CDR3 is CASSLNDNEQFF. Here the CDR3 DNA reads TGTGCCAGCAGTTTAAACGACAATGAGCAGTTCTTC.

This clonotype has at least ten counts. The chain carries TRBV3-1 and TRBJ1-4; 7 bases line up with TRBD1. The germline gives CDR1 LGHDT, CDR2 YNNKEL (reference sequence). The ends lost 0 bases at V and 10 bases at J; junction bases unmatched: 8. CDR3 length equals 15 residues. CDR3 region: CASSQDVSGGGKLFF. CDR3 bases: TGTGCCAGCAGCCAAGATGTGTCAGGGGGGGGAAAACTGTTTTTT.

This clonotype occurred many times. This chain joins TRBV18 and TRBJ1-4; no firm D call. The CDR3 runs to 15 residues. Germline assignment: CDR1 KGHSH and CDR2 LQKENI. Trimming removed 3 bases at V and 4 bases at J, with 12 bases between. The CDR3 reads CASSPVARINEKLFF. The DNA of the CDR3 is TGTGCCAGCTCACCGGTAGCACGGATTAATGAAAAACTGTTTTTT.

The CDR3 DNA is TGCAGTGCTAGCACAGGGCTGCTCTATGGCTACACCTTC. It is translated as CSASTGLLYGYTF. The chain is built from TRBV20-1 and TRBJ1-2, with a possible D match to TRBD1 (6 bases). Trimming cost V 3 bases and J 4 bases, with 12 bases left between them. The CDR3 extends over 13 amino acids. The germline CDR1 and CDR2 sequences are DFQATT and SNEGSKA (reference sequence).

This clonotype was picked up many times. The rearrangement uses TRBV20-1 and TRBJ1-1, with D possibly TRBD1 on 5 matching bases. Deletions cut 2 bases from V and 1 base from J, with 11 bases between. CDR1 and CDR2 (germline): DFQATT, SNEGSKA (reference sequence). The length of the CDR3 is 14 residues. The CDR3 sequence is CSARKQGGNTEAFF. CDR3 sequence (DNA): TGCAGTGCTAGAAAGCAGGGTGGGAACACTGAAGCTTTCTTT.